The 17 T cell receptor beta chains listed next were all sequenced from one sample in a study of blood T cell repertoires in COVID-19. Repertoires were generated with immunoSEQ multiplex PCR, while TCRdb's copy carries only in-frame clones and drops some. The sample comprises 300,000 to 350,000 clones, around 91% of which are singletons, and roughly 4.3% rests with the top ten. The specimen was PBMCs or T cells enriched from blood (not recorded which). All receptors derive from a young woman with acute COVID-19.

The chain is built from TRBV28 and TRBJ1-2; D possibly corresponds to TRBD1 (6 bases). Germline-derived CDR1 and CDR2 are MDHEN and SYDVKM. This CDR3 is 13 amino acids long. V was trimmed by 6 bases and J by 4 bases, leaving 12 bases between them. CDR3 amino acids: CASSPTGFYGYTF. Here the CDR3 DNA reads TGTGCCAGCAGCCCCACAGGGTTCTATGGCTACACCTTC.

The genes are TRBV7-3 and TRBJ2-2; D is uncertain. V was clipped by 2 bases and J by 7 bases, with 8 bases between them. The CDR3 runs 13 residues. Germline CDR1 and CDR2: SGHTA and FQGTGA. The CDR3 loop is CASSLEMIGELFF. The CDR3 bases are TGTGCCAGCAGCTTAGAGATGATCGGGGAGCTGTTTTTT.

This chain links TRBV5-1 with TRBJ1-1; D uncertain. Germline values: CDR1 SGHRS, CDR2 YFSETQ. CDR3 length equals 14 residues. V was cut by 5 bases and J by 4 bases, with 15 bases left in between. The CDR3 spells CASRSQNRGTEAFF. CDR3 coding DNA: TGCGCCAGCAGGAGTCAAAACCGAGGCACTGAAGCTTTCTTT.

V gene TRBV19 combines with J gene TRBJ1-4, with D possibly TRBD1 on 6 matching bases. V was cut by 5 bases and J by 4 bases, with 14 bases left in between. Germline CDR1 and CDR2: LNHDA and SQIVND (reference sequence). The CDR3 length is 15 residues. CDR3: CASSDRQDLNEKLFF. CDR3 DNA: TGTGCCAGTAGTGACCGACAGGACCTTAATGAAAAACTGTTTTTT. The full variable domain, with the rest looked up from reference TRBV19 and TRBJ1-4, is DGGITQSPKYLFRKEGQNVTLSCEQNLNHDAMYWYRQDPGQGLRLIYYSQIVNDFQKGDIAEGYSVSREKKESFPLTVTSAQKNPTAFYLCASSDRQDLNEKLFFGSGTQLSVL.

The chain combines TRBV27 with TRBJ2-7; TRBD2 aligns across 9 bases. The germline CDR1 and CDR2 sequences are MNHEY and SMNVEV (reference sequence). The CDR3 covers 14 residues. Trimming cost V 6 bases and J 3 bases; bases outside gene matches: 6. DNA for the CDR3: TGTGCCAGCAGCCCCGGGACTAGCAGCTACGAGCAGTACTTC. It is translated as CASSPGTSSYEQYF.

This chain joins TRBV7-3 and TRBJ2-1; 9 bases map to TRBD2. Germline assignment: CDR1 SGHTA and CDR2 FQGTGA. The length of the CDR3 is 15 residues. The V segment lost 5 bases and the J segment 6 bases; nucleotides outside the gene matches: 8. The CDR3: CASSPRSGRPNEQFF. The CDR3 region has the DNA TGTGCCAGCAGCCCCAGGAGCGGGAGGCCCAATGAGCAGTTCTTC. The full variable domain, rest sourced from reference TRBV7-3 and TRBJ2-1, is GAGVSQTPSNKVTEKGKYVELRCDPISGHTALYWYRQSLGQGPEFLIYFQGTGAADDSGLPNDRFFAVRPEGSVSTLKIQRTERGDSAVYLCASSPRSGRPNEQFFGPGTRLTVL.

This clone was recorded only once. The V and J genes are TRBV2 and TRBJ1-1; D perhaps matches TRBD1 (5 bases). Trimming left V 7 bases short and J 4 bases short, with 19 bases between. The CDR3 spans 15 residues. CDR1 SNHLY and CDR2 FYNNEI come from the germline V gene. The DNA of the CDR3 is TGTGCCAGCAAATCCTACGACAGTCGGTTCACTGAAGCTTTCTTT. Residues: CASKSYDSRFTEAFF.

This clone was detected a few times. This chain joins TRBV28 and TRBJ1-1; a weak D match, TRBD1 (6 bases). V lost 2 bases, J lost 7 bases, and 14 bases lay in between. In germline, CDR1 is MDHEN, CDR2 SYDVKM. This CDR3 spans 14 amino acids. The CDR3 bases are TGTGCCAGCAGTTTACTGACAGGACGGAGTGAAGCTTTCTTT. Translation: CASSLLTGRSEAFF.

This sequence joins TRBV12-3 or TRBV12-4 and TRBJ2-7; D is perhaps TRBD1 (5 bases). V lost 8 bases, J lost 3 bases, and 8 bases lay in between. This CDR3 region has 11 residues. This CDR3 is CASSRGYEQYF. In DNA form, the CDR3 reads TGTGCCAGCTCAAGGGGCTACGAGCAGTACTTC.

This clone is a singleton in its sample. The V gene is TRBV4-1, the J gene TRBJ2-5, with D possibly being TRBD2 (6 bases). Germline CDR1 MGHRA, CDR2 YSYEKL. The CDR3 length is 16 residues. The V end lost 4 bases, the J end lost 4 bases, and 19 bases lay between the germline ends. The CDR3 loop reads CASSRPDGPGGETQYF. CDR3 sequence (DNA): TGCGCCAGCAGCCGACCAGACGGCCCCGGGGGAGAGACCCAGTACTTC.

The genes are TRBV9 and TRBJ2-3, with 10 positions matching TRBD2. Germline loops: CDR1 SGDLS, CDR2 YYNGEE. Trimming at V came to 0 bases and at J to 0 bases, leaving 7 bases not matched to a gene. This CDR3 has 18 residues. As DNA, the CDR3 is TGTGCCAGCAGCGTAGGAGCTAGCGGGAGCGTCAGCACAGATACGCAGTATTTT. This codes for CASSVGASGSVSTDTQYF. The whole variable domain, filled in from reference TRBV9 and TRBJ2-3, reads DSGVTQTPKHLITATGQRVTLRCSPRSGDLSVYWYQQSLDQGLQFLIQYYNGEERAKGNILERFSAQQFPDLHSELNLSSLELGDSALYFCASSVGASGSVSTDTQYFGPGTRLTVL.

This clone has just one count. The rearrangement links TRBV19 to TRBJ2-1, with TRBD1 matching 9 bases. This CDR3 has 15 amino acids. Germline V gene sequence: CDR1 LNHDA, CDR2 SQIVND (reference sequence). V lost 6 bases, J lost 2 bases, and 5 bases stayed unmatched. CDR3: CASRSRDRAYNEQFF. The CDR3 DNA is TGTGCCAGTAGATCACGGGACAGGGCCTACAATGAGCAGTTCTTC.

This chain connects TRBV6-1 to TRBJ2-1; 10 bases line up with TRBD2. Germline V gene lookup returns CDR1 MNHNS and CDR2 SASEGT. The CDR3 consists of 15 residues. With 3 bases clipped from V and 5 bases from J, the junction kept 4 bases outside the gene matches. CDR3 protein: CASSDTSGINNEQFF. As DNA, the CDR3 is TGTGCCAGCAGTGATACTAGCGGGATCAACAATGAGCAGTTCTTC.

The chain has TRBV5-4 and TRBJ1-6, with 8 positions matching TRBD1. The CDR3 runs 17 residues. The germline CDR1 and CDR2 sequences are SGHNT and YYREEE (reference sequence). The ends lost 4 bases at V and 10 bases at J; junction bases unmatched: 16. CDR3 residues: CASSTRPDRAFKSPLHF. For the CDR3, the DNA is TGTGCCAGCAGCACCCGACCGGACAGGGCCTTCAAATCACCCCTCCACTTT.

The chain employs TRBV5-1 and TRBJ1-2; tentatively, D is TRBD1 (6 bases). CDR1 is SGHRS, CDR2 YFSETQ, per germline. V lost 4 bases and J lost 5, with 12 bases in between. The CDR3 consists of 13 residues. CDR3: CASSPGHGYGYTF. For the CDR3, the DNA is TGCGCCAGCAGCCCGGGACACGGATATGGCTACACCTTC. Drawing the rest from reference TRBV5-1 and TRBJ1-2, the complete variable domain is KAGVTQTPRYLIKTRGQQVTLSCSPISGHRSVSWYQQTPGQGLQFLFEYFSETQRNKGNFPGRFSGRQFSNSRSEMNVSTLELGDSALYLCASSPGHGYGYTFGSGTRLTVV.

The chain uses TRBV5-4 and TRBJ1-1; D is undetermined. The germline V gene has CDR1 SGHNT and CDR2 YYREEE (reference sequence). The V gene lost 2 bases and the J gene lost 2 bases, with 10 bases spanning the gap. CDR3 length: 14 residues. The CDR3: CASSLSVTNTEAFF. In nucleotides, the CDR3 is TGTGCCAGCAGCTTATCAGTCACCAACACTGAAGCTTTCTTT.

The chain recombines TRBV28 with TRBJ1-2, with TRBD1 as a possible D gene (6 bases). Germline CDR1 is MDHEN and CDR2 is SYDVKM. This CDR3 has 15 amino acids. With 5 bases removed from V and 5 bases from J, the gap between germline ends came to 18 bases. DNA for the CDR3: TGTGCCAGCAGTCCCCCCGGACAGAGATTATATGGCTACACCTTC. Encoded protein: CASSPPGQRLYGYTF.